One and the same sample provided the 27 T cell receptor beta chains below, sequenced in a study of blood T cell repertoires in COVID-19. The data were produced by immunoSEQ multiplex PCR, yet TCRdb's version contains in-frame clones alone and is incomplete. The sample has roughly 110,000 clones, roughly 86% seen once. The material sequenced was peripheral blood. The source of these receptors is a man aged 35 to 55 with acute or convalescent COVID-19.

This chain links TRBV6-5 with TRBJ2-2; unclear D gene. The CDR3 runs 14 residues. Trimming cost V 2 bases and J 3 bases, with 7 bases left between them. Germline V lookup: CDR1 MNHEY, CDR2 SVGAGI. DNA of the CDR3: TGTGCCAGCAGTTACAGGCAGGACACCGGGGAGCTGTTTTTT. This sequence encodes CASSYRQDTGELFF.

This clone was recorded only once. The rearrangement joins TRBV11-3 to TRBJ2-1; tentative D call: TRBD1 (6 bases). The germline V gene has CDR1 SGHNT and CDR2 YENEEA. V was cut by 5 bases and J by 1 base, with 9 bases left in between. The CDR3 length is 14 residues. The CDR3 DNA follows: TGTGCCAGCAGCCGGGACAATTCCTACAATGAGCAGTTCTTC. It specifies CASSRDNSYNEQFF. Looking up the rest from reference TRBV11-3 and TRBJ2-1 gives the full variable domain: EAGVVQSPRYKIIEKKQPVAFWCNPISGHNTLYWYLQNLGQGPELLIRYENEEAVDDSQLPKDRFSAERLKGVDSTLKIQPAELGDSAVYLCASSRDNSYNEQFFGPGTRLTVL.

The chain employs TRBV7-9 and TRBJ1-3; D remains unclear. Trimming pared 1 base from V and 4 bases from J, leaving 11 bases between. Germline CDR1 SEHNR, CDR2 FQNEAQ (reference sequence). The CDR3 is made up of 15 amino acids. The DNA for the CDR3 is TGTGCCAGCAGCTTAGGCAGGCCGAACGGAAACACCATATATTTT. Translation gives CASSLGRPNGNTIYF.

DNA of the CDR3: TGTGCCAGTAGTATCCGCCGGCAGGGGAGCAATCAGCCCCAGCATTTT. Residues: CASSIRRQGSNQPQHF. V is TRBV19 and J is TRBJ1-5, with D possibly matching TRBD1 (6 bases). Trimming took 3 bases from V and 1 from J, leaving 13 bases between them. CDR1 is LNHDA, CDR2 SQIVND, per germline (reference sequence). The CDR3 runs to 16 residues. Filled out from reference TRBV19 and TRBJ1-5, the complete variable domain reads DGGITQSPKYLFRKEGQNVTLSCEQNLNHDAMYWYRQDPGQGLRLIYYSQIVNDFQKGDIAEGYSVSREKKESFPLTVTSAQKNPTAFYLCASSIRRQGSNQPQHFGDGTRLSIL.

The chain carries TRBV14 and TRBJ2-7; a possible D gene is TRBD1 (5 bases). Deletions cut 5 bases from V and 4 bases from J, with 12 bases between. The CDR3 extends over 13 amino acids. The germline V gene encodes CDR1 SGHDN and CDR2 FVKESK. This CDR3 reads CASSTRRAYEQYF. CDR3 nucleotide sequence: TGTGCCAGCAGCACCCGCAGGGCGTACGAGCAGTACTTC.

V is TRBV4-2 and J is TRBJ2-7; TRBD2 is a possible D gene (6 bases). Germline V gene sequence: CDR1 LGHNA, CDR2 YNFKEQ. The V end lost 3 bases, the J end lost 3 bases, and 9 bases lay between the germline ends. The CDR3 has 13 residues. CDR3 nucleotides: TGTGCCAGCAGCCAGGGGGGACTCTACGAGCAGTACTTC. It is translated as CASSQGGLYEQYF.

J is TRBJ2-1 and V is TRBV25-1, with D uncertain. Between the trimmed V and J ends, which lost 4 bases and 4 bases, there was a span of 5 bases. From germline, CDR1 is MGHDK and CDR2 SYGVNS. The CDR3 loop spans 12 amino acids. The CDR3 sequence is CASSARYNEQFF. The CDR3 nucleotides read TGTGCCAGCAGTGCTCGGTACAATGAGCAGTTCTTC.

This rearrangement joins TRBV5-4 to TRBJ2-3; 15 nucleotides agree with TRBD2. The CDR3 consists of 16 residues. Germline CDR1 reads SGHNT; CDR2 reads YYREEE (reference sequence). V gave up 4 bases and J gave up 3 bases; unmatched junction bases: 3. Written as DNA, the CDR3 is TGTGCCAGCAGCCCCGGGACTAGCGGGAGGACAGATACGCAGTATTTT. Amino acid sequence: CASSPGTSGRTDTQYF.

The chain recombines TRBV19 with TRBJ2-4; D possibly corresponds to TRBD1 (5 bases). Germline lookup yields CDR1 LNHDA and CDR2 SQIVND (reference sequence). The CDR3 is 15 amino acids. Trimming cost V 1 base and J 0 bases, with 7 bases left between them. In DNA, the CDR3 is TGTGCCAGTAGTATAGGACAGCTAGCCAAAAACATTCAGTACTTC. This gives the protein CASSIGQLAKNIQYF.

The rearrangement joins TRBV2 to TRBJ2-7; the match to TRBD2 covers 11 bases. Germline CDR1 and CDR2: SNHLY and FYNNEI. The V and J ends lost 1 base and 7 bases, in that order; junction bases with no gene match: 12. The CDR3 loop spans 17 amino acids. CDR3 sequence (DNA): TGTGCCAGCAGTGAAGTCAATCCTATAGCGGGAGGGCAGGAGCAGTACTTC. Amino acid sequence: CASSEVNPIAGGQEQYF.

In DNA form, the CDR3 reads TGTGCCAGCAGTTACATGGCGGGAGTAGGTACCGGGGAGCTGTTTTTT. This encodes CASSYMAGVGTGELFF. The rearrangement uses TRBV6-6 and TRBJ2-2; 7 bases line up with TRBD2. This CDR3 has 16 amino acids. The junction had 8 bases not matched to a gene; V was cut back by 2 bases and J by 5 bases. CDR1 and CDR2 (germline): MNHNY, SVGAGI (reference sequence).

V is TRBV19 and J is TRBJ1-5, with 7 bases that match TRBD1. V shed 5 bases, J shed 4 bases, and the junction held 8 bases outside the gene matches. CDR1 and CDR2 (germline): LNHDA, SQIVND (reference sequence). This CDR3 spans 15 amino acids. CDR3 amino acids: CASSPTGPRNQPQHF. The CDR3 DNA is TGTGCCAGTAGTCCGACAGGGCCTCGGAATCAGCCCCAGCATTTT.

This clone was found a few times. V usage is TRBV14 and J usage is TRBJ1-1; tentatively, D is TRBD1 (5 bases). The V end lost 3 bases, the J end lost 9 bases, and 14 bases lay between the germline ends. Germline CDR1 is SGHDN and CDR2 is FVKESK. CDR3 length: 13 amino acids. Here the CDR3 DNA reads TGTGCCAGCAGCCAGGGGCAGGGCCGGAAAGCTTTCTTT. Residues: CASSQGQGRKAFF.

The chain couples TRBV5-1 to TRBJ2-1; D gene unclear. Per germline, CDR1 SGHRS and CDR2 YFSETQ. The CDR3 length is 17 residues. V dropped 1 base and J dropped 0 bases, with 14 bases sitting between them. This chain's CDR3 is CASSLSVSRSSYNEQFF. DNA of the CDR3: TGCGCCAGCAGCTTGAGCGTCAGCCGAAGCTCCTACAATGAGCAGTTCTTC. Full variable domain (rest looked up from reference TRBV5-1 and TRBJ2-1): KAGVTQTPRYLIKTRGQQVTLSCSPISGHRSVSWYQQTPGQGLQFLFEYFSETQRNKGNFPGRFSGRQFSNSRSEMNVSTLELGDSALYLCASSLSVSRSSYNEQFFGPGTRLTVL.

This chain links TRBV29-1 with TRBJ1-1; D gene uncertain. Germline-derived CDR1 and CDR2 are SQVTM and ANQGSEA. Trimming took 3 bases from V and 0 from J, leaving 14 bases between them. CDR3 length: 15 amino acids. The CDR3 nucleotides are TGCAGCGTTGACTCCCGAGATGGTGTGAACACTGAAGCTTTCTTT. Protein sequence: CSVDSRDGVNTEAFF.

This sequence joins TRBV7-2 and TRBJ1-2; TRBD1 matches at 10 bases. Trimming at V came to 3 bases and at J to 4 bases, leaving 2 bases not matched to a gene. The germline V gene encodes CDR1 SGHTA and CDR2 FQGNSA. CDR3 length equals 14 residues. The CDR3 bases are TGTGCCAGCAGCTTTGACAGGGGGCTCTATGGCTACACCTTC. It codes for CASSFDRGLYGYTF.

The chain carries TRBV30 and TRBJ2-2, with 12 bases lining up with TRBD2. Per the germline V gene, CDR1 is GTSNPN and CDR2 is SVGIG (reference sequence). The CDR3 has 14 residues. J was trimmed by 5 bases and V by 7 bases; bases with no gene match: 5. CDR3 loop: CALRLAGATGELFF. In DNA form, the CDR3 reads TGTGCCTTAAGACTAGCGGGGGCTACCGGGGAGCTGTTTTTT.

The chain is built from TRBV11-2 and TRBJ1-1, with TRBD1 matching 7 bases. The CDR3 is 16 amino acids. The J segment lost 0 bases and the V segment lost 1 base, leaving 5 bases of the junction unmatched. The germline V gene encodes CDR1 SGHAT and CDR2 FQNNGV. The CDR3 spells CASSLGQGRVNTEAFF. CDR3 DNA sequence: TGTGCCAGCAGCTTAGGACAGGGAAGGGTGAACACTGAAGCTTTCTTT.

The rearrangement joins TRBV30 to TRBJ1-6; 8 bases are a match to TRBD1. CDR1 GTSNPN and CDR2 SVGIG come from the germline V gene (reference sequence). CDR3 length: 17 residues. The J segment lost 10 bases and the V segment lost 2 bases, leaving 16 bases of the junction unmatched. The CDR3 DNA sequence: TGTGCCTGGAGTAACAGGGGGTATTCGGATATGTTGTCACCCCTCCACTTT. Residues: CAWSNRGYSDMLSPLHF.

The chain has TRBV27 and TRBJ1-2; tentatively, D is TRBD1 (5 bases). Germline CDR1 MNHEY, CDR2 SMNVEV (reference sequence). Trimming left V 3 bases short and J 7 bases short, with 9 bases between. The CDR3 extends over 12 amino acids. The CDR3 loop is CASSFQGSGYTF. For the CDR3, the DNA is TGTGCCAGCAGTTTCCAGGGATCTGGCTACACCTTC.

The chain recombines TRBV5-5 with TRBJ2-2, with D maybe TRBD1 (6 bases). CDR1 is SGHKS and CDR2 is YYEKEE in the germline V gene (reference sequence). The ends were cut back, 6 bases at V and 1 base at J, with 10 bases in the middle. The length of the CDR3 is 14 residues. CDR3 in amino acids: CASIRGMNTGELFF. The DNA for the CDR3 is TGTGCCAGCATTAGGGGGATGAACACCGGGGAGCTGTTTTTT.

This clone was found a few times. The V gene is TRBV6-5, the J gene TRBJ1-2; D might be TRBD1 (5 bases). V lost 6 bases, J lost 8 bases, and 10 bases lay in between. The CDR3 runs 11 residues. In germline, CDR1 is MNHEY, CDR2 SVGAGI. DNA of the CDR3: TGTGCCAGCAGACGCCAGGGAGGCTACACCTTC. Protein product: CASRRQGGYTF.

There are a few counts of this clone. The chain carries TRBV19 and TRBJ2-7; 10 positions agree with TRBD1. The CDR3 totals 17 residues. V shed 0 bases and J 3 bases; nucleotides not matched to a gene: 8. The germline CDR1 and CDR2 sequences are LNHDA and SQIVND (reference sequence). For the CDR3, the DNA is TGTGCCAGTAGTATAGATGGAACGACAGGGGGCTTCTACGAGCAGTACTTC. Translation gives CASSIDGTTGGFYEQYF.

J is TRBJ1-5 and V is TRBV24-1; no clear D. The CDR3 contains 14 residues. From germline, CDR1 is KGHDR and CDR2 SFDVKD. Trimming pared 6 bases from V and 6 bases from J, leaving 14 bases between. The DNA for the CDR3 is TGTGCCACCAGTCCCGGAGAGGATAGTCAGCCCCAGCATTTT. Translating gives CATSPGEDSQPQHF.

This chain uses TRBV19 with TRBJ1-5; D remains ambiguous. The CDR3 runs 15 residues. The germline V and J ends were trimmed by 4 bases and 0 bases, with 10 bases remaining between them. Germline-derived CDR1 and CDR2 are LNHDA and SQIVND (reference sequence). The CDR3 loop reads CASSRSTSSNQPQHF. CDR3 sequence (DNA): TGTGCCAGTAGTAGATCCACAAGTAGCAATCAGCCCCAGCATTTT.

This sequence joins TRBV12-3 or TRBV12-4 and TRBJ2-7, with D hard to call. V was trimmed by 2 bases and J by 2 bases, leaving 7 bases between them. This CDR3 is 13 amino acids long. The chain's CDR3 is CASSLTTTYEQYF. The CDR3 DNA follows: TGTGCCAGCAGTTTAACTACAACCTACGAGCAGTACTTC.

The chain couples TRBV4-3 to TRBJ1-6; D unclear. CDR1 is LGHNA and CDR2 is YSLEER in the germline V gene. This CDR3 region has 16 residues. V was cut by 0 bases and J by 6 bases, with 12 bases left in between. The CDR3 region has the DNA TGCGCCAGCAGCCAAGAAGGGTCCGGGATTAATTCACCCCTCCACTTT. The encoded protein is CASSQEGSGINSPLHF.